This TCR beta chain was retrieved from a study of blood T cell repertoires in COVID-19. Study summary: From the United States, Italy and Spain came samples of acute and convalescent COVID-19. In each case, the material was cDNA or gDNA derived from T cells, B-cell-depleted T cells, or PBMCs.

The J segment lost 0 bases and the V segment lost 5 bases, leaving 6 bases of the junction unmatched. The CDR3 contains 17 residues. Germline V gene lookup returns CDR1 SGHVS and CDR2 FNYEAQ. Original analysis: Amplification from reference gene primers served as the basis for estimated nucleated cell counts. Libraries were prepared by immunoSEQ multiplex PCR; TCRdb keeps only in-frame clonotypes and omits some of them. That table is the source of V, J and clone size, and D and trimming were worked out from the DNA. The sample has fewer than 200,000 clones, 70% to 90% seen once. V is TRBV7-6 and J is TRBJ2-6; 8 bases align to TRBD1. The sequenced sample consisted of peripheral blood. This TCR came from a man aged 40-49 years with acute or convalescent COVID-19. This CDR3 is CASSPGQGNSGANVLTF. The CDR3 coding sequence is TGTGCCAGCAGCCCCGGACAGGGAAACTCTGGGGCCAACGTCCTGACTTTC.